This is a list of T cell receptor beta chains from one sample in a study of T cell responses to AZD1222 COVID-19 vaccine. Produced via immunoSEQ multiplex PCR; TCRdb's table is partial and in-frame only. The top ten hold 2% to 2.5% of the sample, which has approximately 100,000 clones, 70% to 90% seen once. Sequenced material: peripheral blood, taken 28 days after the second AZD1222 dose. The receptors derive from an adult who received the AZD1222 COVID-19 vaccine. Each CDR3 is given with its conserved first and last residue. D genes are given only for firm matches. Clone size is shown for a subset of rows, as once, few, many or a class of expanded clone.

CDR3 DNA	CDR3 protein	D gene	clone size	V gene	J gene
TGTGCCAGCAGTTTAGAAAAGGGGGCCACCGGGGAGCTGTTTTTT	CASSLEKGATGELFF	TRBD1	once	TRBV28	TRBJ2-2
TGTGCCAGCAGCTTTCGTGGGAGCACTGAAGCTTTCTTT	CASSFRGSTEAFF	-	-	TRBV5-6	TRBJ1-1
TGTGCCAGCAGTGAGACAGGGGGCAATGAAAAACTGTTTTTT	CASSETGGNEKLFF	TRBD1	-	TRBV6-1	TRBJ1-4
TGTGCCACCAGCTCCAGAGTCGGGACGGGTAATGAAAAACTGTTTTTT	CATSSRVGTGNEKLFF	-	-	TRBV15	TRBJ1-4
TGTGCCAGCAGCATCGACAGAGCCTCTGGAAACACCATATATTTT	CASSIDRASGNTIYF	-	-	TRBV7-2	TRBJ1-3
TGTGCCAGCAGCTTCCGGGACAGTCCCTACGAGCAGTACTTC	CASSFRDSPYEQYF	TRBD1	-	TRBV7-9	TRBJ2-7
TGCAGCGTTAGCGGGGGAGGTACTGGAAACACCATATATTTT	CSVSGGGTGNTIYF	-	-	TRBV29-1	TRBJ1-3
TGTGCCAGCAGCCGCAGGGGCCGGGGCACAGATACGCAGTATTTT	CASSRRGRGTDTQYF	-	-	TRBV11-3	TRBJ2-3
TGTGCCTGGAGTGAGACTAGCGTGAACACCGGGGAGCTGTTTTTT	CAWSETSVNTGELFF	TRBD2	-	TRBV30	TRBJ2-2
TGCGCCAGCAATCCGGACGGCGGCGGCACAGATACGCAGTATTTT	CASNPDGGGTDTQYF	-	-	TRBV5-1	TRBJ2-3
TGTGCCAGCAGTTCAGCCGGGACTAGCTTCGGCACCGGGGAGCTGTTTTTT	CASSSAGTSFGTGELFF	TRBD2	-	TRBV27	TRBJ2-2
TGTGCCAGCAGCTTTCAGGGGGAGGACTATGGCTACACCTTC	CASSFQGEDYGYTF	TRBD1	-	TRBV7-2	TRBJ1-2